This T cell receptor (beta chain) was profiled in a study of cytomegalovirus exposure and HLA in healthy donors. About the study: In an early release, HLA-typed donors contributed some 82 million unique TCR sequences. Study-level points and caveats: The classifier, whose performance was assessed in both the original and validation cohorts, reportedly diagnosed cytomegalovirus status with high specificity and sensitivity. Productive status was seen about 87% or about 30% of the time for most TCR beta V segments in an earlier analysis. V- and J-gene trimming in TCR beta was tied to a missense DCLRE1C variant by an analysis performed later.

J lost 4 bases, V lost 1 base, and 10 bases had no gene match. This CDR3 contains 17 residues. Germline assignment: CDR1 SQVTM and CDR2 ANQGSEA. Note on this clone: Its cognate antigen is unknown.

With 60 Vbeta and 13 Jbeta primers, the PCR was carried out. Profiling relied on immunoSEQ multiplex PCR, and the TCRdb table lists in-frame clones only, not all of them. The sample shows 100,000 to 150,000 clones, around 70% of them seen only once. This sequence was found in a man between 40 and 49 years old in good health and CMV-seropositive. The chain uses TRBV29-1 and TRBJ2-7; 13 bases fit TRBD2. The sample consisted of PBMCs. DNA for the CDR3: TGCAGCGTTGAAGGGACTAGCGGGAGAGTCTCAACATACGAGCAGTACTTC. Amino acid sequence: CSVEGTSGRVSTYEQYF.